Following are 11 T cell receptor beta chains from one sample sequenced in a study of vaccination and CD4 T cells after COVID-19. For these TCRs, the target antigens are not known. Specified time point: late sampling 161 to 241 days after vaccination in a few convalescent patients. The sample's treatment: approximately nine-day PBMC culture with coronavirus spike peptide pools or control peptides (ViraFEST assay). Oncomine TCR Beta short-read sequencing was applied to DNA from cultured CD4+ T cells. TCRdb processed the PCR reads anew with MiXCR; each CDR3 protein has one entry. This table holds under 30,000 distinct CDR3 sequences, around a third found once. This specimen consisted of CD4+ T cells from blood, cultured in vitro, obtained about 7 months after SARS-CoV-2 vaccination. The receptors here all came from a human donor who had recovered from COVID-19.

This clonotype was seen a few times. The rearrangement links TRBV7-9 to TRBJ1-2; D remains ambiguous. The CDR3 has 13 residues. The ends were cut back, 0 bases at V and 3 bases at J, with 5 bases in the middle. Germline assignment: CDR1 SEHNR and CDR2 FQNEAQ (reference sequence). The CDR3 loop reads CASSLAHDYGYTF. The CDR3 coding sequence is TGTGCCAGCAGCTTAGCGCATGACTATGGCTACACCTTC.

The chain carries TRBV5-5 and TRBJ1-2, with D hard to call. Trimming stripped 4 bases from V and 0 bases from J, with 7 bases between. Germline V gene sequence: CDR1 SGHKS, CDR2 YYEKEE (reference sequence). The CDR3 is made up of 13 amino acids. As DNA, the CDR3 is TGTGCCAGCAGCCCTTTAGCTAACTATGGCTACACCTTC. Translated: CASSPLANYGYTF.

Relative to its sample, this clonotype is medium-sized. The J gene is TRBJ2-3, the V gene TRBV7-9; weak D call: TRBD2 (6 bases). CDR1 is SEHNR and CDR2 is FQNEAQ in the germline V gene (reference sequence). The CDR3 extends over 14 amino acids. The ends were cut back, 5 bases at V and 0 bases at J, with 9 bases in the middle. CDR3 loop: CASSPSGSTDTQYF. The CDR3 bases are TGTGCCAGCAGCCCCAGCGGGAGCACAGATACGCAGTATTTT.

The J gene is TRBJ1-1, the V gene TRBV28, with a weak D call TRBD1 (5 bases). This CDR3 has 13 amino acids. Germline V gene data show CDR1 as MDHEN and CDR2 as SYDVKM. With 2 bases removed from V and 5 bases from J, the gap between germline ends came to 9 bases. The CDR3 sequence is CASSLPGVTEAFF. CDR3 DNA sequence: TGTGCCAGCAGTTTACCGGGGGTGACTGAAGCTTTCTTT.

This clonotype occurred a few times. The J gene is TRBJ1-1, the V gene TRBV19, with D uncertain. The CDR3 consists of 14 residues. The V gene lost 3 bases and the J gene lost 2 bases, with 10 bases spanning the gap. Germline V gene data show CDR1 as LNHDA and CDR2 as SQIVND (reference sequence). CDR3 coding DNA: TGTGCCAGTAGTATCCTGGCGGGAAACACTGAAGCTTTCTTT. It encodes CASSILAGNTEAFF.

This rearrangement joins TRBV20-1 to TRBJ2-1, with 10 positions matching TRBD1. The CDR3 is made up of 14 amino acids. The germline V gene has CDR1 DFQATT and CDR2 SNEGSKA (reference sequence). V was pared by 3 bases and J by 4 bases, with 3 bases of the junction left unmatched. In DNA, the CDR3 is TGCAGTGCTAGCGGGACAGGGGTTTACAATGAGCAGTTCTTC. Its protein is CSASGTGVYNEQFF.

The chain couples TRBV7-9 to TRBJ2-7; 9 nucleotides agree with TRBD1. Germline V gene sequence: CDR1 SEHNR, CDR2 FQNEAQ (reference sequence). The CDR3 runs to 14 residues. The junction had 3 bases not matched to a gene; V was cut back by 3 bases and J by 3 bases. CDR3 sequence reads: CASSLPGQGYEQYF. The CDR3 DNA follows: TGTGCCAGCAGCTTGCCGGGACAGGGCTACGAGCAGTACTTC.

By sample fraction, this clonotype is large. J is TRBJ2-2 and V is TRBV20-1; D may be TRBD2 (5 bases). In germline, CDR1 is DFQATT, CDR2 SNEGSKA (reference sequence). The CDR3 is 14 amino acids. V lost 6 bases and J lost 3, with 14 bases in between. The DNA of the CDR3 is TGCAGTGCAGAGGGCGGGTTAGACACCGGGGAGCTGTTTTTT. Translating gives CSAEGGLDTGELFF.

The rearrangement uses TRBV28 and TRBJ2-5; 7 bases line up with TRBD1. After removal of 5 bases from V and 9 bases from J, the junction contained 6 bases not matched to a gene. This CDR3 has 12 residues. Germline V gene lookup returns CDR1 MDHEN and CDR2 SYDVKM. As DNA, the CDR3 is TGTGCCAGCAGTAACCCCCAGGGGGCCCAGTACTTC. It encodes CASSNPQGAQYF.

The V gene is TRBV10-3, the J gene TRBJ2-3; D is ambiguous. The CDR3 contains 12 residues. Germline CDR1 reads ENHRY; CDR2 reads SYGVKD. Trimming shortened V by 6 bases and J by 6 bases, and 10 bases separated the two germline ends. As DNA, the CDR3 is TGTGCCATCAGGGATAGGTTGGATACGCAGTATTTT. As protein: CAIRDRLDTQYF.

This clonotype was found a few times. The V gene is TRBV28, the J gene TRBJ1-1; 7 bases are shared with TRBD1. CDR3 length: 15 residues. Trimming removed 5 bases from V and 4 bases from J; junction bases left unmatched: 10. The germline V gene has CDR1 MDHEN and CDR2 SYDVKM. CDR3 DNA: TGTGCCAGCAGTCGGGGAAGACAGGGCAGCACTGAAGCTTTCTTT. Its translation: CASSRGRQGSTEAFF.